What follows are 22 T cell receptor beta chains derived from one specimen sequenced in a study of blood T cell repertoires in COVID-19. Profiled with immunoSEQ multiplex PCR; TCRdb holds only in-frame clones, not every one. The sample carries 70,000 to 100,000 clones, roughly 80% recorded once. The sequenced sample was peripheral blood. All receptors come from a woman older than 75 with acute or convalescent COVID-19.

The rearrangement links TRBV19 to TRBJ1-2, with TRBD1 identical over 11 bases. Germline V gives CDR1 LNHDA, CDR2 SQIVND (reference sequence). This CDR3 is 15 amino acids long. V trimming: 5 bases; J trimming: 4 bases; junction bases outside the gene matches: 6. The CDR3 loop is CASSSTGTGGYGYTF. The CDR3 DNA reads TGTGCCAGTAGTTCCACCGGGACAGGGGGCTATGGCTACACCTTC.

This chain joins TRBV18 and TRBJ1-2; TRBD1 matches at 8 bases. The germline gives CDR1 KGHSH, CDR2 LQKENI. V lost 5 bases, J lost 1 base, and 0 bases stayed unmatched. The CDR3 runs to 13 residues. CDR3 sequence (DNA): TGTGCCAGCTCAGGACAGGGTAACTATGGCTACACCTTC. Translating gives CASSGQGNYGYTF.

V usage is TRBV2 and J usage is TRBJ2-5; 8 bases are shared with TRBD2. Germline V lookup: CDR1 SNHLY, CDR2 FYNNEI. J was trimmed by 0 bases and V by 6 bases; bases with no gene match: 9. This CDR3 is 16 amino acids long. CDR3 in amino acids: CASRYRGGQYQETQYF. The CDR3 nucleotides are TGTGCCAGCAGATACCGGGGGGGCCAGTACCAAGAGACCCAGTACTTC.

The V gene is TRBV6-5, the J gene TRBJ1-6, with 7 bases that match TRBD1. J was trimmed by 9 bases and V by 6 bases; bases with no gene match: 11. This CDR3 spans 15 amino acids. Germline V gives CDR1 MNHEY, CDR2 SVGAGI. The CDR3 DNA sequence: TGTGCCAGCAGCCCCCCTACAGGGGTTAGTTCACCCCTCCACTTT. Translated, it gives CASSPPTGVSSPLHF.

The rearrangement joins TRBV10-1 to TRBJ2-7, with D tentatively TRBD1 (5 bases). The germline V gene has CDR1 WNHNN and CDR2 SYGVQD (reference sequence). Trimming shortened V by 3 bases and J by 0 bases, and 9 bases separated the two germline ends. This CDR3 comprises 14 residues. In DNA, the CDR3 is TGCGCCAGCAGTGATGCAGGGCGCTCCTACGAGCAGTACTTC. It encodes CASSDAGRSYEQYF.

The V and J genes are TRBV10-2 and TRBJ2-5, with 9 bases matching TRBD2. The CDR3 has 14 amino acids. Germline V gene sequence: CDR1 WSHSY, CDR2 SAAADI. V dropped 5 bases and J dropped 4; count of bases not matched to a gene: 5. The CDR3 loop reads CASSTAGGRETQYF. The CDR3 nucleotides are TGCGCCAGCAGTACGGCGGGGGGGAGAGAGACCCAGTACTTC.

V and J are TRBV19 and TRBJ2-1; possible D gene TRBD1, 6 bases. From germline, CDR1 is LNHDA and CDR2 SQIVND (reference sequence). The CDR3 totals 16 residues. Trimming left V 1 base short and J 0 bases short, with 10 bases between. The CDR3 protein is CASSIGTDHSYNEQFF. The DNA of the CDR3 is TGTGCCAGTAGTATAGGGACAGACCACTCCTACAATGAGCAGTTCTTC.

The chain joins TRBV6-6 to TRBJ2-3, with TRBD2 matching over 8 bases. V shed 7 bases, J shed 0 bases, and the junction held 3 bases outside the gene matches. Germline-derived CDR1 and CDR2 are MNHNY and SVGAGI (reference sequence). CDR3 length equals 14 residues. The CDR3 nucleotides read TGTGCCAGCAATGGCGGGGGGAGCACAGATACGCAGTATTTT. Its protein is CASNGGGSTDTQYF.

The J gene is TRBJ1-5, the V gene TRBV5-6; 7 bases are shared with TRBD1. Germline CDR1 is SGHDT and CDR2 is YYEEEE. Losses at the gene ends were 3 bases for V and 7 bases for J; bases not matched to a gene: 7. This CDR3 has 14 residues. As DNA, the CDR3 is TGTGCCAGCAGCTCCACAGGGGCAGGCCAGCCCCAGCATTTT. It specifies CASSSTGAGQPQHF.

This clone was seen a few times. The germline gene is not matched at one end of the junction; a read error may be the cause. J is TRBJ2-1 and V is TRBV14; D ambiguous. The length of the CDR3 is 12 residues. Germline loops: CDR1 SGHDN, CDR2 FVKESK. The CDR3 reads CASSQIYTEQFF. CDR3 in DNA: TGTGCCAGCAGCCAGATTTACACTGAGCAGTTCTTC.

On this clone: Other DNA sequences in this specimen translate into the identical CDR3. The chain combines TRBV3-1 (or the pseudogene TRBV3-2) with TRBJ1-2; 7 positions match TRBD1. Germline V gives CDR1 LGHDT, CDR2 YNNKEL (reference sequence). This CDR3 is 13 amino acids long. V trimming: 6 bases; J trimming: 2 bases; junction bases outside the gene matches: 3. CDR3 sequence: CASSPTGNYGYTF. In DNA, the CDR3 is TGTGCCAGCAGTCCGACAGGGAACTATGGCTACACCTTC.

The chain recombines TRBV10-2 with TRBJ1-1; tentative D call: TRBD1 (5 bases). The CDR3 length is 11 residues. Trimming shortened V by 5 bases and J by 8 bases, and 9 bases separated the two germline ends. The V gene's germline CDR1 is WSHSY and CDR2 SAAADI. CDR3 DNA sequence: TGCGCCAGCAGTCAGGGATCGGAAGCTTTCTTT. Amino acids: CASSQGSEAFF.

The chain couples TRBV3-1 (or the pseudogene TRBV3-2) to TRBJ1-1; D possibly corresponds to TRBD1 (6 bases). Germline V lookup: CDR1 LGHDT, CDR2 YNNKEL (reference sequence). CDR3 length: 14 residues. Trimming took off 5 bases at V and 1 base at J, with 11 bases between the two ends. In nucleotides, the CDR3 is TGTGCCAGCAGCAAAGGACAGACGAACACTGAAGCTTTCTTT. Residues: CASSKGQTNTEAFF.

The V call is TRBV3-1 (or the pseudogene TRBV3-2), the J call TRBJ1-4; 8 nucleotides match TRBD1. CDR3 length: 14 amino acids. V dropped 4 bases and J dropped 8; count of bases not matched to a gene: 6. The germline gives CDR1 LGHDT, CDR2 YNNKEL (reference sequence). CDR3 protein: CASSLGQGGEKLFF. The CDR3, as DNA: TGTGCCAGCAGCCTTGGACAGGGAGGCGAAAAACTGTTTTTT.

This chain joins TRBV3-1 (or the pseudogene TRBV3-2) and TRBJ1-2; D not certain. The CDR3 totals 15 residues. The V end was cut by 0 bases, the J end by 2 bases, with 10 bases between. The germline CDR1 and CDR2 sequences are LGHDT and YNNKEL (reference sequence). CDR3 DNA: TGTGCCAGCAGCCAAGATCAGCGGGGAAACTATGGCTACACCTTC. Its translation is CASSQDQRGNYGYTF.

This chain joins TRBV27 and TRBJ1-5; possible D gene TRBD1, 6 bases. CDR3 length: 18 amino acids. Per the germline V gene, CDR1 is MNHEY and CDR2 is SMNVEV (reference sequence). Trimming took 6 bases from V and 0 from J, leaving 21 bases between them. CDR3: CASSPDMGAQYSNQPQHF. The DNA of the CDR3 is TGTGCCAGCAGCCCCGACATGGGGGCCCAATATAGCAATCAGCCCCAGCATTTT.

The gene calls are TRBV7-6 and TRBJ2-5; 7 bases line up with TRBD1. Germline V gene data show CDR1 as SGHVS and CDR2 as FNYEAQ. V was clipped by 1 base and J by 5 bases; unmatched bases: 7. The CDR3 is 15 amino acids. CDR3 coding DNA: TGTGCCAGCAGCTTAGGTCCAGGGGGTCGGGAGACCCAGTACTTC. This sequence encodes CASSLGPGGRETQYF.

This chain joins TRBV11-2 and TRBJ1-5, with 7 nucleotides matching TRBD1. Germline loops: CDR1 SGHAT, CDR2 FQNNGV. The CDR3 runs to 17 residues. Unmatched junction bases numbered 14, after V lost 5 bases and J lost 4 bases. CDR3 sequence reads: CASSLEIRQGRNQPQHF. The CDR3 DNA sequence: TGTGCCAGCAGCCTGGAAATTCGACAGGGAAGGAATCAGCCCCAGCATTTT. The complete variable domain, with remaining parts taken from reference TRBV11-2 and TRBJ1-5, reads EAGVAQSPRYKIIEKRQSVAFWCNPISGHATLYWYQQILGQGPKLLIQFQNNGVVDDSQLPKDRFSAERLKGVDSTLKIQPAKLEDSAVYLCASSLEIRQGRNQPQHFGDGTRLSIL.

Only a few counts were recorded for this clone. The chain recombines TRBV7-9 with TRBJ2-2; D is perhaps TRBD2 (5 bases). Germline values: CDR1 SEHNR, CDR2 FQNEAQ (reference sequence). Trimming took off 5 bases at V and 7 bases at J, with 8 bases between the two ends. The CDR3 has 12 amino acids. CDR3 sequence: CASSLLGGELFF. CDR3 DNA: TGTGCCAGCAGCCTACTAGGCGGGGAGCTGTTTTTT.

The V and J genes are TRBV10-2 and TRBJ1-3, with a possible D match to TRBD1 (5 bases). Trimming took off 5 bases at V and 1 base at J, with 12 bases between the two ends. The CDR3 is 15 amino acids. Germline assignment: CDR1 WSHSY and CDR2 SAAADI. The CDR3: CASSNWGVSGNTIYF. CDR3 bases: TGCGCCAGCAGTAATTGGGGGGTTTCTGGAAACACCATATATTTT.

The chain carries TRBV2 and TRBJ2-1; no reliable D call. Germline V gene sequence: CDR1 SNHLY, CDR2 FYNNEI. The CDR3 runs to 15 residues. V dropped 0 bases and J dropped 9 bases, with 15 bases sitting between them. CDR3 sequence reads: CASSEALPSSGEQFF. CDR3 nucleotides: TGTGCCAGCAGTGAAGCGCTTCCAAGCTCGGGTGAGCAGTTCTTC.

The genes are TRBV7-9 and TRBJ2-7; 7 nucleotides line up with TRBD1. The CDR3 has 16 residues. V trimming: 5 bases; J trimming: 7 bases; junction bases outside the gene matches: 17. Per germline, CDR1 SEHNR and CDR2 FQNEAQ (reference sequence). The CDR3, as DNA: TGTGCCAGCAGCCAGAACATATTCGACAGGGTGAAGGAGCAGTACTTC. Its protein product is CASSQNIFDRVKEQYF.